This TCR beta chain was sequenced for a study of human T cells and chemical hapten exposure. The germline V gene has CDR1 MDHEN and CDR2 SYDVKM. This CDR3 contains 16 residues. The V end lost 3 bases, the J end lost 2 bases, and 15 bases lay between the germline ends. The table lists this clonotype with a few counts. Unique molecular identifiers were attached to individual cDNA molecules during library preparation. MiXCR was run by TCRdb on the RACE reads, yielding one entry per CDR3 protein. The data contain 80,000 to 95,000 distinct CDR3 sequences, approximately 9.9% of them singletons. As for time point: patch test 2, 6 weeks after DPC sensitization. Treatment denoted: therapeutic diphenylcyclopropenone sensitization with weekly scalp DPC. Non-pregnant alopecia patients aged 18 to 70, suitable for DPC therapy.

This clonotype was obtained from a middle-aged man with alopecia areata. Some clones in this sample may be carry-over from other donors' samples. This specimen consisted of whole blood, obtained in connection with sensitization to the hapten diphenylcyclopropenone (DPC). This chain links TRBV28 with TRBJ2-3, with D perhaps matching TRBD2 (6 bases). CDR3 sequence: CASSLPVAANTDTQYF. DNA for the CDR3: TGTGCCAGCAGTTTGCCAGTAGCGGCTAACACAGATACGCAGTATTTT. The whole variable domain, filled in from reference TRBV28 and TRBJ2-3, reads DVKVTQSSRYLVKRTGEKVFLECVQDMDHENMFWYRQDPGLGLRLIYFSYDVKMKEKGDIPEGYSVSREKKERFSLILESASTNQTSMYLCASSLPVAANTDTQYFGPGTRLTVL.